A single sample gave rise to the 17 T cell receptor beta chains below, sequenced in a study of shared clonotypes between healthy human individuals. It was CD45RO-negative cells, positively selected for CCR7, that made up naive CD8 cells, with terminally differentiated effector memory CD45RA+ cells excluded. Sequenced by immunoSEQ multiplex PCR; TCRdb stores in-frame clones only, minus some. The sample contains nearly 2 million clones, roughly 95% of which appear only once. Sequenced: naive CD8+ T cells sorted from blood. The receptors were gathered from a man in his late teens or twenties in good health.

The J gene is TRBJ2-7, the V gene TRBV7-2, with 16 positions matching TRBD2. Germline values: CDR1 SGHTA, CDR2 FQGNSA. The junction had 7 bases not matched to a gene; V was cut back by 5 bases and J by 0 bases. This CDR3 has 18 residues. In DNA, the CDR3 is TGTGCCAGCAGCACCCCGGGACTAGCGGGGGGGAACTCCTACGAGCAGTACTTC. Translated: CASSTPGLAGGNSYEQYF.

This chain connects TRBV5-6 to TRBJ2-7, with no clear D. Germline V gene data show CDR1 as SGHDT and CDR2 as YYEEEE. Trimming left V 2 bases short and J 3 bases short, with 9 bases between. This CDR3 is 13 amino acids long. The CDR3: CASSFGSNYEQYF. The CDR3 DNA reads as TGTGCCAGCAGCTTTGGTTCGAACTACGAGCAGTACTTC.

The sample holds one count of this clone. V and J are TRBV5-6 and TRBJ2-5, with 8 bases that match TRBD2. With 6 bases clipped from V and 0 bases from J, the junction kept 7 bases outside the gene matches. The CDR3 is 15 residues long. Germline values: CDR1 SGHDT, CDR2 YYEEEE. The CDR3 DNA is TGTGCCAGCACGAGCGGGGGCGCGTACCAAGAGACCCAGTACTTC. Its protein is CASTSGGAYQETQYF.

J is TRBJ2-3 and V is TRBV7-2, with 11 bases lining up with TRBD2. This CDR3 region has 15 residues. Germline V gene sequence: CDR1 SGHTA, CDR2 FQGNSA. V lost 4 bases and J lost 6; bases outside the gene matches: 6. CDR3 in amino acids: CASSSQPSGRDTQYF. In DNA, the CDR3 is TGTGCCAGCAGCTCCCAGCCTAGCGGGAGGGATACGCAGTATTTT.

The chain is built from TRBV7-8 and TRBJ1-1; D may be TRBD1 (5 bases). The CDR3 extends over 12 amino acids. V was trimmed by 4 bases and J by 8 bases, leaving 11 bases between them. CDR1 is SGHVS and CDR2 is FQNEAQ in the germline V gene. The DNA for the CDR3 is TGTGCCAGCAGCTCACGGGGGAGGGAAGCTTTCTTT. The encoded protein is CASSSRGREAFF.

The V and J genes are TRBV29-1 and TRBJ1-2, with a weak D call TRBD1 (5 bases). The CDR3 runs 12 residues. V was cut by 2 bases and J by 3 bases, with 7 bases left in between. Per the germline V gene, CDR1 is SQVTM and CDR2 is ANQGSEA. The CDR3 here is CSVEIGDYGYTF. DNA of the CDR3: TGCAGCGTTGAAATAGGGGACTATGGCTACACCTTC.

CDR3: CASSFSVAREEETQYF. In DNA form, the CDR3 reads TGTGCCAGCAGCTTCAGCGTTGCCAGGGAAGAAGAGACCCAGTACTTC. V is TRBV11-2 and J is TRBJ2-5; D is possibly TRBD1 (5 bases). CDR3 size: 16 residues. Germline V gene sequence: CDR1 SGHAT, CDR2 FQNNGV. The V gene lost 3 bases and the J gene lost 3 bases, with 17 bases spanning the gap.

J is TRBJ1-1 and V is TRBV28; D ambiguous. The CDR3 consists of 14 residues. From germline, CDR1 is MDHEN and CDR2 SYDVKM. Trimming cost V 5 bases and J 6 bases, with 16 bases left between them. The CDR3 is CASSPTTFYPEAFF. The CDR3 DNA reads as TGTGCCAGCAGTCCAACCACTTTTTACCCTGAAGCTTTCTTT.

The CDR3 loop is CAWEGDTDYEQYF. The CDR3 nucleotides read TGTGCCTGGGAGGGGGACACCGACTACGAGCAGTACTTC. This chain joins TRBV30 and TRBJ2-7; tentatively, D is TRBD1 (6 bases). Germline CDR1 and CDR2: GTSNPN and SVGIG (reference sequence). V was clipped by 5 bases and J by 3 bases, with 14 bases between them. The CDR3 sequence is 13 residues long. The full variable domain, with the rest looked up from reference TRBV30 and TRBJ2-7, is SQTIHQWPATLVQPVGSPLSLECTVEGTSNPNLYWYRQAAGRGLQLLFYSVGIGQISSEVPQNLSASRPQDRQFILSSKKLLLSDSGFYLCAWEGDTDYEQYFGPGTRLTVT.

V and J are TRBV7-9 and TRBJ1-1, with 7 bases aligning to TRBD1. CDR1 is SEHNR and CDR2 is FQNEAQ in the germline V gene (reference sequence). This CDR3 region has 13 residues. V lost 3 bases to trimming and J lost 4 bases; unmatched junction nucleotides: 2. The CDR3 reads CASSFGTATEAFF. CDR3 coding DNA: TGTGCCAGCAGCTTCGGGACAGCCACTGAAGCTTTCTTT.

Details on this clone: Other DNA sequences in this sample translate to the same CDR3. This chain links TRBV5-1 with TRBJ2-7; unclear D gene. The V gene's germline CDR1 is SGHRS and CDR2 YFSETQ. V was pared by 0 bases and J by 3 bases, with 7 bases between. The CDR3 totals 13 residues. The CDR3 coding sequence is TGCGCCAGCAGCTTGGCGGCGGACTACGAGCAGTACTTC. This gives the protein CASSLAADYEQYF.

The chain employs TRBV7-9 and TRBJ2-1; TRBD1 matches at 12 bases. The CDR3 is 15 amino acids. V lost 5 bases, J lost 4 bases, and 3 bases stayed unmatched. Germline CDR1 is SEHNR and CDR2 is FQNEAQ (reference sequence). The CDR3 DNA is TGTGCCAGCAGCATGGGACAGGGGGCTTACAATGAGCAGTTCTTC. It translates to CASSMGQGAYNEQFF.

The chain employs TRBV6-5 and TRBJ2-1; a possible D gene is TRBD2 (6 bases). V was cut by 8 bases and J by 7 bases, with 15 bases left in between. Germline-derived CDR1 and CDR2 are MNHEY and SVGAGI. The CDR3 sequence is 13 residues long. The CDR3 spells CASGTGEDNEQFF. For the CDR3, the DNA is TGTGCCAGCGGGACGGGAGAGGATAATGAGCAGTTCTTC.

The CDR3 reads CASSFDGNNEQFF. Here the CDR3 DNA reads TGTGCCAGCAGCTTCGACGGGAACAATGAGCAGTTCTTC. This chain joins TRBV6-5 and TRBJ2-1; tentatively, D is TRBD2 (5 bases). CDR3 length: 13 amino acids. V lost 6 bases and J lost 5, with 11 bases in between. Germline V CDR1 and CDR2: MNHEY, SVGAGI.

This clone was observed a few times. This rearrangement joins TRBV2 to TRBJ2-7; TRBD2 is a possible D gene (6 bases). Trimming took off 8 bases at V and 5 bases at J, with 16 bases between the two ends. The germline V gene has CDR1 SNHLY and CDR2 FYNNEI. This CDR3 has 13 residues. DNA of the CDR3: TGTGCCAGCGCGGGATTGCCGATCGACGAGCAGTACTTC. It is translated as CASAGLPIDEQYF.

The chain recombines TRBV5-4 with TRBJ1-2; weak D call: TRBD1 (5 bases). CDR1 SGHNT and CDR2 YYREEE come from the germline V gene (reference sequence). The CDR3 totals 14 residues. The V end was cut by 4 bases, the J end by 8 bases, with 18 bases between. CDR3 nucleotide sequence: TGTGCCAGCAGCCCCTGGGGCGGGTCCGGCGGCTACACCTTC. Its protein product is CASSPWGGSGGYTF.

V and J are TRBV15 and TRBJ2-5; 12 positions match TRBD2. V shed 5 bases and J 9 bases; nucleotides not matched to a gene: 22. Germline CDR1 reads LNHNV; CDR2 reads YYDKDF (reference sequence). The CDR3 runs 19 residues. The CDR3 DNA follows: TGTGCCACCAGCGTAAGATCCCACCCAGGACTAGCGGGGCCGGGGGCCCAGTACTTC. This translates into CATSVRSHPGLAGPGAQYF.